The clone carrying this T cell receptor beta chain came up a few times. This entry comes from a study of blood T cell repertoires in COVID-19. Study background: Sources were T cells, B-cell-depleted T cells, or PBMCs; the material itself was cDNA or gDNA.

As originally analysed: Estimation of nucleated cell counts was performed using reference gene primer amplification. The method was immunoSEQ multiplex PCR; TCRdb's version includes in-frame clones alone and lacks a portion of them. V and J calls and clone size follow that table, whereas D and trimming were derived from the DNA. The sample has about 370,000 clones, more than 80% seen once; the top ten hold about 3%. With 2 bases removed from V and 3 bases from J, the gap between germline ends came to 7 bases. Germline-derived CDR1 and CDR2 are MNHEY and SVGAGI. The CDR3 has 13 amino acids. Input material: peripheral blood. The chain has TRBV6-5 and TRBJ2-5, with D unresolved. This clonotype originated in a woman in her thirties with COVID-19, enrolled during active disease. CDR3 sequence reads: CASSYHAKETQYF. The DNA for the CDR3 is TGTGCCAGCAGTTACCACGCGAAAGAGACCCAGTACTTC.